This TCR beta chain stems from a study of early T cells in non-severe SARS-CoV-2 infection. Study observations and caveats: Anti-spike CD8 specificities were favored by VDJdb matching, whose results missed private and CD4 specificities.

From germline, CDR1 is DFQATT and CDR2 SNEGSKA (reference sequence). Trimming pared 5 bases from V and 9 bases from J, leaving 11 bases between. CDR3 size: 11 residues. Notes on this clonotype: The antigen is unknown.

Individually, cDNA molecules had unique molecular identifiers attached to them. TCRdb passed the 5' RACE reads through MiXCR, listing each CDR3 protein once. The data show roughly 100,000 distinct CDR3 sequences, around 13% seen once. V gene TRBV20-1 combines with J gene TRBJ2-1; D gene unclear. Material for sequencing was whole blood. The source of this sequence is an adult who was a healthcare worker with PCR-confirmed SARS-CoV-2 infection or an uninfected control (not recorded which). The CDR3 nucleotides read TGCAGTGCTCAATACGGACCTGAGCAGTTCTTC. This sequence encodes CSAQYGPEQFF.